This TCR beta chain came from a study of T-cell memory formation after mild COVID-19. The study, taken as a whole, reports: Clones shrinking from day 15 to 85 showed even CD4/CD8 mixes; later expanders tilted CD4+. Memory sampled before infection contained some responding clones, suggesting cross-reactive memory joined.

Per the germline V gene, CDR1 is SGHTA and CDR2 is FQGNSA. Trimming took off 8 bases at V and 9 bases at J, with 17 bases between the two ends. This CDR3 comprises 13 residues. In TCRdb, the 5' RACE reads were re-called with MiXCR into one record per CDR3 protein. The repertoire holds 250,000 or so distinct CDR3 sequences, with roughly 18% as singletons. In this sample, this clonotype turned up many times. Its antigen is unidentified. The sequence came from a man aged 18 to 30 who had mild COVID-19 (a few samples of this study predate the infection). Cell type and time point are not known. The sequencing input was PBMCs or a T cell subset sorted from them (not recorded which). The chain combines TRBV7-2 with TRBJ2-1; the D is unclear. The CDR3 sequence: CASRLGKEFEQFF. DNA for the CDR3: TGTGCCAGCCGGCTGGGGAAGGAGTTTGAGCAGTTCTTC.